Listed below are T cell receptor beta chains from one sample, sequenced in a study of cytomegalovirus exposure and HLA in healthy donors. Some clones are missing from TCRdb's copy, which holds only in-frame ones; the method was immunoSEQ multiplex PCR. The data contain 120,000 or so clones, around 75% of them seen just once; the ten biggest clones take up about 3.3%. The source material was PBMCs. The receptors stem from a woman aged 45 to 65 in good health and CMV-seronegative. The CDR3 runs from the conserved cysteine through the conserved F or W. Fields, in order: V gene, clone size, D gene, J gene, CDR3 protein, CDR3 DNA. A D gene is named only where the DNA matches it firmly. Only some rows state a clone size, as once, few, many or a class for expanded clones.

TRBV18	-	-	TRBJ1-2	CASSPPVRGDGYTF	TGTGCCAGCTCACCACCGGTCAGGGGTGATGGCTACACCTTC
TRBV13	few	TRBD1	TRBJ2-2	CASSFTGVWTGELFF	TGTGCCAGCAGTTTCACAGGGGTGTGGACCGGGGAGCTGTTTTTT
TRBV9	-	-	TRBJ2-5	CASSVRGFGQETQYF	TGTGCCAGCAGCGTTAGAGGGTTTGGGCAAGAGACCCAGTACTTC
TRBV7-2	-	-	TRBJ2-5	CASCKRYQETQYF	TGTGCCAGCTGTAAGCGGTACCAAGAGACCCAGTACTTC
TRBV30	-	-	TRBJ2-7	CAWSLKQGYEQYF	TGTGCCTGGAGTTTGAAACAGGGCTACGAGCAGTACTTC
TRBV9	-	TRBD2	TRBJ2-5	CASSNTGTTQETQYF	TGTGCCAGCAGCAATACCGGGACTACCCAAGAGACCCAGTACTTC
TRBV5-6	-	TRBD2	TRBJ2-5	CASSLGLARRQETQYF	TGTGCCAGCAGCTTGGGACTAGCGCGACGCCAAGAGACCCAGTACTTC
TRBV19	-	-	TRBJ1-1	CASTPAGGKNTEAFF	TGTGCCAGTACCCCCGCGGGGGGAAAGAACACTGAAGCTTTCTTT
TRBV5-1	-	TRBD1	TRBJ2-5	CASSYRQGMEETQYF	TGCGCCAGCAGCTACAGACAGGGTATGGAGGAGACCCAGTACTTC
TRBV19	-	-	TRBJ2-3	CASSILLAGAYPTDTQYF	TGTGCCAGTAGTATACTGCTAGCCGGAGCTTACCCCACAGATACGCAGTATTTT
TRBV11-3	-	TRBD2	TRBJ2-5	CASSGGWLAGVYQETQYF	TGTGCCAGCAGCGGCGGGTGGCTAGCGGGAGTGTACCAAGAGACCCAGTACTTC
TRBV18	few	-	TRBJ1-1	CASSGQGIVAEAFF	TGTGCCAGCTCAGGGCAGGGTATCGTCGCTGAAGCTTTCTTT
TRBV4-1	-	TRBD2	TRBJ2-3	CASSQAALSGGDTQYF	TGCGCCAGCAGCCAAGCTGCACTCAGCGGGGGAGATACGCAGTATTTT
TRBV19	-	TRBD2	TRBJ2-1	CASSMGGGSDEQFF	TGTGCCAGTAGTATGGGTGGCGGGAGTGATGAACAGTTCTTC
TRBV19	-	TRBD1	TRBJ2-4	CASSMDGTGMATKNIQYF	TGTGCCAGTAGTATGGACGGGACAGGAATGGCGACCAAAAACATTCAGTACTTC
TRBV5-4	-	-	TRBJ2-2	CASSLAPTSGELFF	TGTGCCAGCAGCTTGGCCCCGACAAGCGGGGAGCTGTTTTTT
TRBV7-2	-	-	TRBJ1-2	CASSLTYGYTF	TGTGCCAGCAGCTTAACATATGGCTACACCTTC
TRBV18	-	-	TRBJ2-5	CASSPRRDAQETQYF	TGTGCCAGCTCACCACGGAGGGATGCCCAAGAGACCCAGTACTTC
TRBV6-5	-	TRBD1	TRBJ2-1	CATHRDSTYNEQFF	TGTGCCACCCACCGGGACAGCACCTACAATGAGCAGTTCTTC
TRBV6-6	once	-	TRBJ1-1	CASSYGGRTTEAFF	TGTGCCAGCAGTTACGGGGGCCGGACCACTGAAGCTTTCTTT
TRBV29-1	once	TRBD2	TRBJ2-1	CSVEDGTSSLNEQFF	TGCAGCGTTGAAGATGGGACTAGCTCCTTGAATGAGCAGTTCTTC
TRBV18	-	-	TRBJ2-3	CASSPLTGTTDTQYF	TGTGCCAGCTCACCGTTGACAGGAACTACAGATACGCAGTATTTT
TRBV25-1	-	-	TRBJ1-5	CASSAGEGNQPQHF	TGTGCCAGCAGTGCTGGAGAGGGCAATCAGCCCCAGCATTTT
TRBV28	-	-	TRBJ2-5	CASTMRGQETQYF	TGTGCCAGCACTATGAGAGGACAAGAGACCCAGTACTTC
TRBV6-5	-	TRBD2	TRBJ2-1	CASSRTSFDEQFF	TGTGCCAGCAGTCGGACTAGCTTCGATGAGCAGTTCTTC
TRBV7-2	-	-	TRBJ2-1	CASSPFGGHNEQFF	TGTGCCAGCAGCCCCTTTGGCGGTCACAATGAGCAGTTCTTC
TRBV30	-	-	TRBJ2-1	CAWSPFSSYNEQFF	TGTGCCTGGAGTCCCTTTAGCTCCTACAATGAGCAGTTCTTC
TRBV27	-	-	TRBJ2-7	CASSFGYEQYF	TGTGCCAGCAGTTTCGGCTACGAGCAGTACTTC
TRBV28	-	-	TRBJ2-7	CVSSLGGTTSYEQYF	TGTGTCAGCAGTTTGGGTGGGACAACCTCCTACGAGCAGTACTTC